This T cell receptor beta chain derives from a study of identical twins. MiXCR, run by TCRdb on the 5' RACE reads, gives a single entry per CDR3 protein. The repertoire holds some 1,600,000 distinct CDR3 sequences, with about 32% as singletons. Germline-derived CDR1 and CDR2 are MNHNY and SVGAGI (reference sequence). This CDR3 spans 15 amino acids. Trimming took 2 bases from V and 5 from J; bases not matched to a gene: 8. This clonotype has just a few counts. The source is a newborn girl in good health. Source material: cord blood. The genes are TRBV6-6 and TRBJ2-7; 8 bases agree with TRBD2. This CDR3 reads CASSYPQREFDEQYF. The CDR3 nucleotides read TGTGCCAGCAGTTACCCACAGCGGGAGTTCGACGAGCAGTACTTC.